A single sample is the source of the 21 T cell receptor beta chains below, sequenced in a study of monozygotic twins with inflammatory bowel disease. No DNA is given; TCRdb re-called the 5' RACE reads and lists each CDR3 protein once. The sample table includes some 450,000 distinct CDR3 sequences. What was sequenced was blood. These TCRs come from a human donor with ulcerative colitis or Crohn's disease, or a healthy co-twin of an affected twin (not recorded which).

The chain links TRBV4-1 to TRBJ1-5; TCRdb outputs TRBD1, but without DNA this stays unchecked. The length of the CDR3 is 13 residues. In germline, CDR1 is MGHRA, CDR2 YSYEKL. The CDR3 loop is CASSQALGQPQHF.

This chain joins TRBV6-1 and TRBJ1-5. The CDR3 has 12 residues. CDR1 and CDR2 (germline): MNHNS, SASEGT. CDR3 residues: CASSEADQPQHF.

The V call is TRBV7-8, the J call TRBJ2-1. This CDR3 comprises 12 residues. Germline lookup yields CDR1 SGHVS and CDR2 FQNEAQ. This CDR3 is CASSLPKLEQFF.

The chain carries TRBV7-2 and TRBJ2-3; the D gene TCRdb calls, TRBD1, cannot be checked with no DNA. This CDR3 is built from 15 residues. The germline gives CDR1 SGHTA, CDR2 FQGNSA. The CDR3 is CASSPSWGIADTQYF.

The chain links TRBV21-1 to TRBJ2-3; without DNA, the TCRdb call of TRBD1 cannot be checked. TRBV21-1 is described as a pseudogene. This CDR3 spans 16 amino acids. CDR3 loop: CASSSGTGGSTDTQYF.

The chain carries TRBV7-9 and TRBJ2-4. The CDR3 totals 14 residues. From germline, CDR1 is SEHNR and CDR2 FQNEAQ (reference sequence). CDR3 protein: CASSRSDGKNIQYF.

The gene calls are TRBV5-6 and TRBJ2-7; TCRdb designates TRBD2, a call that cannot be tested without DNA. Germline V CDR1 and CDR2: SGHDT, YYEEEE. The CDR3 sequence is 19 residues long. The CDR3 protein is CASSSSRDSGPLFSYEQYF.

The chain combines TRBV9 with TRBJ2-1; TCRdb names TRBD1, which stays unverified in the absence of DNA. Germline V gene sequence: CDR1 SGDLS, CDR2 YYNGEE. The CDR3 is 17 residues long. CDR3 loop: CASSVPSGESSYNEQFF.

The J gene is TRBJ1-1, the V gene TRBV12-3 or TRBV12-4. CDR3 length: 14 residues. The CDR3: CASSSGRGNTEAFF.

The chain's CDR3 is CASSEGTVSNSPLHF. The chain employs TRBV6-1 and TRBJ1-6; absent DNA, TCRdb's TRBD1 call cannot be checked. The CDR3 sequence is 15 residues long. Per the germline V gene, CDR1 is MNHNS and CDR2 is SASEGT.

The chain employs TRBV20-1 and TRBJ2-3; TCRdb reports TRBD2, a call that lacks DNA to check it against. Germline V gene data show CDR1 as DFQATT and CDR2 as SNEGSKA (reference sequence). The CDR3 consists of 13 residues. CDR3 residues: CSASGSRLDTQYF.

V and J are TRBV29-1 and TRBJ2-7; the TCRdb D gene call, TRBD1, has no DNA to confirm it. This CDR3 comprises 14 residues. The V gene's germline CDR1 is SQVTM and CDR2 ANQGSEA. The CDR3 spells CSVKRTGLGSEQYF.

V usage is TRBV7-2 and J usage is TRBJ2-7. Looked up from germline, CDR1 is SGHTA and CDR2 is FQGNSA. The CDR3 has 13 residues. The CDR3 sequence: CASSLGLSYEQYF.

This rearrangement joins TRBV10-3 to TRBJ2-2. This CDR3 has 13 residues. CDR1 ENHRY and CDR2 SYGVKD come from the germline V gene. CDR3 residues: CAISPGNTGELFF.

The rearrangement uses TRBV20-1 and TRBJ1-1. The CDR3 covers 14 residues. Germline assignment: CDR1 DFQATT and CDR2 SNEGSKA (reference sequence). CDR3 amino acids: CSARPELFNTEAFF.

The J gene is TRBJ2-3, the V gene TRBV12-3 or TRBV12-4. The CDR3 sequence is 13 residues long. CDR3 amino acids: CASSFVSPDTQYF.

This chain uses TRBV12-3 or TRBV12-4 with TRBJ1-3; TCRdb selects TRBD1, and the lack of DNA leaves this call unchecked. The CDR3 runs 15 residues. The CDR3 spells CASRRSGSAGNTIYF.

The chain couples TRBV29-1 to TRBJ2-4. Germline-derived CDR1 and CDR2 are SQVTM and ANQGSEA. The CDR3 is 14 residues long. CDR3 residues: CSVRDQLAKNIQYF.

The chain has TRBV10-3 and TRBJ2-1; the D call from TCRdb, TRBD2, cannot be confirmed without DNA. The CDR3 runs to 14 residues. CDR1 ENHRY and CDR2 SYGVKD come from the germline V gene. The CDR3 region is CAISEAGGYNEQFF.

The chain uses TRBV20-1 and TRBJ2-7; the D call of TRBD1 rests on TCRdb alone, since no DNA is present to check it. CDR1 is DFQATT and CDR2 is SNEGSKA in the germline V gene (reference sequence). This CDR3 has 12 amino acids. The CDR3 here is CSAQKRGLEQYF.

The chain recombines TRBV11-2 with TRBJ2-2; TCRdb calls TRBD1, which cannot be checked without DNA. This CDR3 region has 14 residues. The V gene's germline CDR1 is SGHAT and CDR2 FQNNGV. CDR3 loop: CASSLSLASGELFF.